The present TCR beta chain was sequenced within a study of blood T cell repertoires in COVID-19. Study information: The study drew acute and convalescent COVID-19 samples from the United States, Italy and Spain. The cDNA or gDNA used as material had been derived from T cells, B-cell-depleted T cells, or PBMCs.

How the authors handled the data: Cell counts per sample came from amplifying reference gene primers. Assay: immunoSEQ multiplex PCR; the TCRdb copy retains only in-frame clones and omits some. That table furnishes V, J and clone size, whereas the DNA furnished D and trimming. The table shows almost 95,000 clones, with approximately 90% occurring only once. One Seattle source followed patients from active infection through their disease course. Germline CDR1 and CDR2: SGDLS and YYNGEE. Deletions cut 7 bases from V and 4 bases from J, with 14 bases between. The CDR3 has 13 amino acids. The source is a woman in her sixties with COVID-19, enrolled during active disease. The chain carries TRBV9 and TRBJ1-1, with D perhaps TRBD1 (6 bases). Sequenced sample: peripheral blood. The CDR3 region has the DNA TGTGCCAGCGCCGCGAGAGGGGGCACTGAAGCTTTCTTT. It yields the protein CASAARGGTEAFF. The full variable domain, its missing parts supplied by reference TRBV9 and TRBJ1-1, is DSGVTQTPKHLITATGQRVTLRCSPRSGDLSVYWYQQSLDQGLQFLIQYYNGEERAKGNILERFSAQQFPDLHSELNLSSLELGDSALYFCASAARGGTEAFFGQGTRLTVV.